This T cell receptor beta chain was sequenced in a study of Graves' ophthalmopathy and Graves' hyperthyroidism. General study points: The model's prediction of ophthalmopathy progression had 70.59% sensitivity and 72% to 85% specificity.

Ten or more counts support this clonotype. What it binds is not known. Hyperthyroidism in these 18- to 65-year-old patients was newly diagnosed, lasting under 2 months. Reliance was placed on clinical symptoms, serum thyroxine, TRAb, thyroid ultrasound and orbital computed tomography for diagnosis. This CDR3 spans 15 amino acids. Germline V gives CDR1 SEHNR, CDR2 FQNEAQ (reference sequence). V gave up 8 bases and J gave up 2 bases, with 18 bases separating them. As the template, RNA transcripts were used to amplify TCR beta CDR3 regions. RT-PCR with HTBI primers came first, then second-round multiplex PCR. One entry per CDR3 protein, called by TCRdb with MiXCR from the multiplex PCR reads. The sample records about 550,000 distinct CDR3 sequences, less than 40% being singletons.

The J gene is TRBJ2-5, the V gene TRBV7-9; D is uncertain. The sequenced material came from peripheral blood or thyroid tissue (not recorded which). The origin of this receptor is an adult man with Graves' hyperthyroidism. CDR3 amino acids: CASAYEKPRQETQYF. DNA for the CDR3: TGTGCCAGCGCCTACGAGAAGCCGCGGCAAGAGACCCAGTACTTC.